This T cell receptor beta chain was sequenced in a study of blood T cell repertoires in COVID-19. For the study at large: Both acute and convalescent COVID-19 samples were obtained from the United States, Italy and Spain. PBMCs, B-cell-depleted T cells, or T cells provided the cDNA or gDNA that made up the material.

This table comes from immunoSEQ multiplex PCR, and its TCRdb copy is limited to in-frame clones, with some not included. Of roughly 79,000 clones in the sample, 80% were seen once. CDR3 size: 13 residues. Between the trimmed V and J ends, which lost 4 bases and 4 bases, there was a span of 8 bases. CDR1 is SNHLY and CDR2 is FYNNEI in the germline V gene. The sample comprised peripheral blood. The V and J genes are TRBV2 and TRBJ1-3; D uncertain. The sequence was obtained from a man between 60 and 75 years old with active or convalescent COVID-19. The CDR3 DNA sequence: TGTGCCAGCAGTGTGGGAGGCGGAAACACCATATATTTT. It yields the protein CASSVGGGNTIYF. The entire variable domain, with the rest obtained from reference TRBV2 and TRBJ1-3, is as follows: EPEVTQTPSHQVTQMGQEVILRCVPISNHLYFYWYRQILGQKVEFLVSFYNNEISEKSEIFDDQFSVERPDGSNFTLKIRSTKLEDSAMYFCASSVGGGNTIYFGEGSWLTVV.